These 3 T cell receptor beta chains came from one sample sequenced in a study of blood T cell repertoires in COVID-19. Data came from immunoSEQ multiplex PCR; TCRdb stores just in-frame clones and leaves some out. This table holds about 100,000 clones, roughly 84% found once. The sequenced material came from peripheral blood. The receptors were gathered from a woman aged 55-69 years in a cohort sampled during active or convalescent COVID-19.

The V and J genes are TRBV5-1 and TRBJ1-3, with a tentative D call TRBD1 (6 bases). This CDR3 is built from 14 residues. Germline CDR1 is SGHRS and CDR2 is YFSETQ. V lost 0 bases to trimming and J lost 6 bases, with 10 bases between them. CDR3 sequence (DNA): TGCGCCAGCAGCTTGGAGACAGGTCAAAACACCATATATTTT. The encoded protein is CASSLETGQNTIYF.

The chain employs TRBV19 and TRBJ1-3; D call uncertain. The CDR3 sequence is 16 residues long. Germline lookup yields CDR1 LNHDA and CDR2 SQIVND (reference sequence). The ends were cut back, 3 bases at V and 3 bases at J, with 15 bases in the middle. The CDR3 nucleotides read TGTGCCAGTAGTATTGGCAAGGAGAGATTTGGAAACACCATATATTTT. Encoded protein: CASSIGKERFGNTIYF.

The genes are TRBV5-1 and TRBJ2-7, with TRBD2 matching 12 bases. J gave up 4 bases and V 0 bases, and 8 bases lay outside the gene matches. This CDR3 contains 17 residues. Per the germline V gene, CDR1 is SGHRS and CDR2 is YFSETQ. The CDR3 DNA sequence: TGCGCCAGCAGCTTGGCCCCTAGCGGGGGGGCTTCTTACGAGCAGTACTTC. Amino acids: CASSLAPSGGASYEQYF.